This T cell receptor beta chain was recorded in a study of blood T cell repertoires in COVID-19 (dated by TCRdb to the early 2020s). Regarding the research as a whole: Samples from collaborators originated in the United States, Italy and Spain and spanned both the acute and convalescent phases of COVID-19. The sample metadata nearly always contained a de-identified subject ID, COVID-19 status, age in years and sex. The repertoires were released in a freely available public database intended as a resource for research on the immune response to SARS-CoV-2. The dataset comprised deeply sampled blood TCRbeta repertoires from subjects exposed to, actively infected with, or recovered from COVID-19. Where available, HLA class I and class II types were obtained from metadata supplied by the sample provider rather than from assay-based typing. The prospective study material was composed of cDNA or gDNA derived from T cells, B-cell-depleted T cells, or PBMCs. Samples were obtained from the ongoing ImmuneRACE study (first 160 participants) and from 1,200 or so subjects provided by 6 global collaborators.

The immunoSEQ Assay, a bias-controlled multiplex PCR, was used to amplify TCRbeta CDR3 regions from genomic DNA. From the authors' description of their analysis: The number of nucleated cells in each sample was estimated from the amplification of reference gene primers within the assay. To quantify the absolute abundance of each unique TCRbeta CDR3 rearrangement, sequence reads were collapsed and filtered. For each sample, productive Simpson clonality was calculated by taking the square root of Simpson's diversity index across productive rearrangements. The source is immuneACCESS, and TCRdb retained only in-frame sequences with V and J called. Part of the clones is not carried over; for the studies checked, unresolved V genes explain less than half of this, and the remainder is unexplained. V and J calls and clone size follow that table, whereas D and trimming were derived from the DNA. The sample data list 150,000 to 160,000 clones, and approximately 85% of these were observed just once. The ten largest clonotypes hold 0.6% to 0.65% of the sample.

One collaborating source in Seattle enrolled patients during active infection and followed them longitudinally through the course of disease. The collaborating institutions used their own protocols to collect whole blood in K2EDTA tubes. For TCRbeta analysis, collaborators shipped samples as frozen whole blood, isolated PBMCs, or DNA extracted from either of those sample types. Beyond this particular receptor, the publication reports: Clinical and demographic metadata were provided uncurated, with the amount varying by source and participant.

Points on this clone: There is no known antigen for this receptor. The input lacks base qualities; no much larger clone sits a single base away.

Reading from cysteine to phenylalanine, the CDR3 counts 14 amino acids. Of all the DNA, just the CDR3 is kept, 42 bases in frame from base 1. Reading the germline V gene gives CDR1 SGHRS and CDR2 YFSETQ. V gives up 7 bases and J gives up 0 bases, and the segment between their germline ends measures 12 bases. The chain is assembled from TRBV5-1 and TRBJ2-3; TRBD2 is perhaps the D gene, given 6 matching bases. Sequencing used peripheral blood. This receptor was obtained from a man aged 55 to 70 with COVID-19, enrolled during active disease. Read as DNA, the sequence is TGCGCCAGCCGGAGGGCCGGAAGCACAGATACGCAGTATTTT. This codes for CASRRAGSTDTQYF. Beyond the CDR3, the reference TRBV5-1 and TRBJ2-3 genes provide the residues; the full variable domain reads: KAGVTQTPRYLIKTRGQQVTLSCSPISGHRSVSWYQQTPGQGLQFLFEYFSETQRNKGNFPGRFSGRQFSNSRSEMNVSTLELGDSALYLCASRRAGSTDTQYFGPGTRLTVL.